Each of the 11 T cell receptor beta chains below was sequenced from the same sample in a study of T cell responses to AZD1222 COVID-19 vaccine. Sequenced by immunoSEQ multiplex PCR; TCRdb stores in-frame clones only, minus some. Seen here are roughly 81,000 clones, just over 85% observed once, and the top ten hold under 9%. The sample in question was peripheral blood, obtained on day 0 of AZD1222 vaccination. The receptor source for this set is an adult in good health.

A single count supports this clone. This chain connects TRBV3-1 (or the pseudogene TRBV3-2) to TRBJ1-1; D not resolved. This CDR3 region has 14 residues. Germline CDR1 reads LGHDT; CDR2 reads YNNKEL (reference sequence). V lost 2 bases and J lost 1, with 8 bases in between. CDR3: CASSQQRGNTEAFF. CDR3 coding DNA: TGTGCCAGCAGCCAACAGCGGGGGAACACTGAAGCTTTCTTT.

The gene calls are TRBV7-3 and TRBJ2-7; D may be TRBD2 (6 bases). From germline, CDR1 is SGHTA and CDR2 FQGTGA. Trimming cost V 2 bases and J 4 bases, with 15 bases left between them. This CDR3 is 15 amino acids long. The chain's CDR3 is CASSLFPSALYEQYF. The CDR3 bases are TGTGCCAGCAGCTTATTCCCTAGCGCCTTATACGAGCAGTACTTC.

The V call is TRBV4-3, the J call TRBJ2-5; D is possibly TRBD2 (6 bases). From germline, CDR1 is LGHNA and CDR2 YSLEER. With 1 base removed from V and 2 bases from J, the gap between germline ends came to 17 bases. CDR3 length: 17 residues. This CDR3 reads CASSQGLVGLMQETQYF. CDR3 in DNA: TGCGCCAGCAGCCAAGGGTTGGTGGGACTGATGCAAGAGACCCAGTACTTC.

The V call is TRBV19, the J call TRBJ2-3; TRBD1 matches 7 bases. J lost 3 bases, V lost 5 bases, and 5 bases had no gene match. The germline V gene has CDR1 LNHDA and CDR2 SQIVND (reference sequence). The CDR3 loop spans 14 amino acids. The CDR3 DNA sequence: TGTGCCAGTAGTCCCCGACAGGGTACAGATACGCAGTATTTT. The encoded protein is CASSPRQGTDTQYF.

This rearrangement joins TRBV15 to TRBJ2-7, with 9 positions matching TRBD1. In germline, CDR1 is LNHNV, CDR2 YYDKDF (reference sequence). V was pared by 2 bases and J by 3 bases, with 8 bases of the junction left unmatched. There are 16 residues in the CDR3. Written as DNA, the CDR3 is TGTGCCACCAGCAGACAAAGGGGACAGGGTATCTACGAGCAGTACTTC. Encoded protein: CATSRQRGQGIYEQYF. The full variable domain, rest sourced from reference TRBV15 and TRBJ2-7, is DAMVIQNPRYQVTQFGKPVTLSCSQTLNHNVMYWYQQKSSQAPKLLFHYYDKDFNNEADTPDNFQSRRPNTSFCFLDIRSPGLGDTAMYLCATSRQRGQGIYEQYFGPGTRLTVT.

The chain joins TRBV2 to TRBJ1-5; 8 nucleotides line up with TRBD1. With 5 bases clipped from V and 5 bases from J, the junction kept 5 bases outside the gene matches. CDR3 size: 14 residues. Germline V gene data show CDR1 as SNHLY and CDR2 as FYNNEI. The CDR3 nucleotides read TGTGCCAGCAGTAACGGACAGGGCCATCAGCCCCAGCATTTT. Protein: CASSNGQGHQPQHF.

The chain has TRBV7-8 and TRBJ1-1; D might be TRBD1 (5 bases). V lost 6 bases to trimming and J lost 5 bases, with 16 bases between them. Looked up from germline, CDR1 is SGHVS and CDR2 is FQNEAQ. The CDR3 is made up of 14 amino acids. The CDR3 reads CASSRGGRDTEAFF. DNA of the CDR3: TGTGCCAGCAGTCGGGGGGGGAGGGATACTGAAGCTTTCTTT.

The chain is built from TRBV13 and TRBJ2-3, with 13 bases lining up with TRBD2. Germline V CDR1 and CDR2: PRHDT, FYEKMQ (reference sequence). Trimming took 1 base from V and 2 from J; bases not matched to a gene: 9. This CDR3 is 19 amino acids long. This chain's CDR3 is CASSLVRRTSGGPTDTQYF. The CDR3 nucleotides are TGTGCCAGCAGCTTAGTCCGTAGGACTAGCGGGGGACCCACAGATACGCAGTATTTT.

This chain connects TRBV7-2 to TRBJ1-5; D not certain. The CDR3 extends over 15 amino acids. Germline CDR1 SGHTA, CDR2 FQGNSA. Trimming removed 2 bases at V and 0 bases at J, with 8 bases between. The CDR3 sequence is CASSLSRISNQPQHF. The CDR3 coding sequence is TGTGCCAGCAGCTTAAGCAGGATTAGCAATCAGCCCCAGCATTTT. Full variable domain (remainder filled in from reference TRBV7-2 and TRBJ1-5): GAGVSQSPSNKVTEKGKDVELRCDPISGHTALYWYRQSLGQGLEFLIYFQGNSAPDKSGLPSDRFSAERTGGSVSTLTIQRTQQEDSAVYLCASSLSRISNQPQHFGDGTRLSIL.

The V gene is TRBV5-1, the J gene TRBJ2-3, with 11 bases that match TRBD1. Germline assignment: CDR1 SGHRS and CDR2 YFSETQ. Unmatched junction bases numbered 3, after V lost 2 bases and J lost 4 bases. The CDR3 is 15 residues long. The CDR3 DNA reads as TGCGCCAGCAGCTTAGGACAGGGGGCGGCAGATACGCAGTATTTT. Translated, it gives CASSLGQGAADTQYF. Full variable domain (outside the CDR3, taken from reference TRBV5-1 and TRBJ2-3): KAGVTQTPRYLIKTRGQQVTLSCSPISGHRSVSWYQQTPGQGLQFLFEYFSETQRNKGNFPGRFSGRQFSNSRSEMNVSTLELGDSALYLCASSLGQGAADTQYFGPGTRLTVL.

This rearrangement joins TRBV2 to TRBJ2-2; either TRBD1 or TRBD2 may supply D (6 bases each). The CDR3 totals 15 residues. V was pared by 2 bases and J by 7 bases, with 14 bases between. Germline values: CDR1 SNHLY, CDR2 FYNNEI. The CDR3 DNA reads as TGTGCCAGCAGTGAATCGAGGGGGGCTAACGGGGAGCTGTTTTTT. Translating gives CASSESRGANGELFF.